This T cell receptor beta chain was captured by sequencing in a study of spatial heterogeneity in lung cancer. Study-wide findings and caveats: Resection saw ubiquitous expanded tumor TCRs appear in blood more than follow-up did.

The table lists this clonotype with many counts. What it binds is not known. Time point here: sample taken at primary tumor resection. Unsorted whole RNA from tumor, nontumor lung or frozen PBMC underwent sequencing. V was clipped by 5 bases and J by 8 bases, with 14 bases between them. The germline V gene has CDR1 SGHRS and CDR2 YFSETQ. The CDR3 loop spans 13 amino acids. TCRdb called the 5' RACE reads again in MiXCR, with one record for every CDR3 protein. The table lists some 41,000 distinct CDR3 sequences, around 7.1% of them singletons. Specimen: PBMCs, collected at surgery. This TCR came from a female donor with early-stage non-small cell lung cancer. The gene calls are TRBV5-1 and TRBJ2-1; D is unresolved. CDR3 protein: CASREPGRDEQFF. In DNA form, the CDR3 reads TGCGCCAGCAGAGAGCCCGGGCGTGATGAGCAGTTCTTC.